Listed here are 31 T cell receptor beta chains from one sample, sequenced in a study of blood T cells in healthy people across ages (dated by TCRdb to the mid-2010s). To prepare the library, 5' RACE was applied. Reads for this sample came from an Illumina HiSeq 2500. A second PCR of about 6 to 12 cycles was run with a J-beta primer mix and a sample-barcoded 5' primer. TCRdb redid the processing of the public reads, applying fastp at Q25 and MiXCR, and retained in-frame beta chains. Each CDR3 protein appears once, grouped with its most common genes and DNA. The sample profile shows 650,000 to 800,000 distinct CDR3 sequences; about 42% of them were found once. The leading ten clones occupy approximately 20% of the sample. The source material was blood. Receptors originate from a man in his fifties or sixties in good health.

The V gene is TRBV12-3 or TRBV12-4, the J gene TRBJ1-6; the D is unclear. CDR3 size: 14 residues. Trimming left V 5 bases short and J 1 base short, with 6 bases between. CDR3 amino acids: CASSGLSYNSPLHF. The CDR3 DNA sequence: TGTGCCAGCAGTGGATTATCCTATAATTCACCCCTCCACTTT.

To note about this clonotype: The junction does not match germline at one end; this may be a read error. The gene calls are TRBV12-5 and TRBJ2-3; D may be TRBD1 (6 bases). The CDR3 loop spans 15 amino acids. Germline V lookup: CDR1 LGHNT, CDR2 FRNRAP. CDR3 amino acids: CASGLGASITDAQYF. For the CDR3, the DNA is TGTGCTAGTGGTCTGGGGGCATCGATCACAGATGCGCAGTATTTT.

This sequence joins TRBV6-5 and TRBJ2-1; possibly TRBD1 for D (5 bases). V was shortened by 5 bases and J by 0 bases, with 11 bases between the two germline ends. The CDR3 is 15 amino acids. The germline CDR1 and CDR2 sequences are MNHEY and SVGAGI. The CDR3 DNA follows: TGTGCCAGCAGTAAGGGGTCTAGCTCCTACAATGAGCAGTTCTTC. It yields the protein CASSKGSSSYNEQFF.

The chain links TRBV28 to TRBJ2-7; D is uncertain. The end of the DNA aligns better with TRBJ2-4, so the J call may be wrong. The CDR3 sequence is 12 residues long. The germline gives CDR1 MDHEN, CDR2 SYDVKM. CDR3 amino acids: CASSVAKNIQYF. CDR3 nucleotides: TGTGCCAGCAGTGTAGCCAAAAACATTCAGTACTTC.

The V and J genes are TRBV10-3 and TRBJ1-2; D ambiguous. There are 16 residues in the CDR3. The germline V and J ends were trimmed by 4 bases and 4 bases, with 19 bases remaining between them. Germline CDR1 and CDR2: ENHRY and SYGVKD. The chain's CDR3 is CAISGKPEANAYGYTF. The CDR3 coding sequence is TGTGCCATCAGTGGAAAACCCGAGGCGAATGCCTATGGCTACACCTTC.

The V call is TRBV6-1, the J call TRBJ1-2, with 7 positions matching TRBD1. In germline, CDR1 is MNHNS, CDR2 SASEGT. CDR3 length equals 13 residues. The V segment lost 1 base and the J segment 8 bases; nucleotides outside the gene matches: 4. CDR3 nucleotide sequence: TGTGCCAGCAGTGAAGACAGGGGAGGAGGCTACACCTTC. Its translation: CASSEDRGGGYTF.

This clonotype appeared a few times. The chain recombines TRBV7-9 with TRBJ1-2, with D possibly matching TRBD1 (5 bases). Germline values: CDR1 SEHNR, CDR2 FQNEAQ (reference sequence). This CDR3 contains 13 residues. Trimming took 5 bases from V and 5 from J, leaving 12 bases between them. CDR3 loop: CASSPQGRYGYTF. The CDR3 DNA is TGTGCCAGCAGCCCCCAGGGAAGATATGGCTACACCTTC. Using reference TRBV7-9 and TRBJ1-2 for the parts outside the CDR3, the full variable domain is DTGVSQNPRHKITKRGQNVTFRCDPISEHNRLYWYRQTLGQGPEFLTYFQNEAQLEKSRLLSDRFSAERPKGSFSTLEIQRTEQGDSAMYLCASSPQGRYGYTFGSGTRLTVV.

This chain joins TRBV7-2 and TRBJ2-5; D is unresolved. Per germline, CDR1 SGHTA and CDR2 FQGNSA. V dropped 1 base and J dropped 0 bases, with 9 bases sitting between them. This CDR3 spans 15 amino acids. CDR3: CASSLGESYQETQYF. The CDR3 DNA is TGTGCCAGCAGCTTAGGCGAATCGTACCAAGAGACCCAGTACTTC.

V gene TRBV5-1 combines with J gene TRBJ1-2; D is possibly TRBD1 (5 bases). Germline CDR1 is SGHRS and CDR2 is YFSETQ. V lost 3 bases to trimming and J lost 2 bases, with 14 bases between them. This CDR3 has 15 residues. CDR3: CASSYGIRANYGYTF. DNA of the CDR3: TGCGCCAGCAGCTACGGGATCAGGGCAAACTATGGCTACACCTTC.

The table lists this clonotype with a few counts. This chain joins TRBV5-1 and TRBJ2-4; TRBD1 matches at 7 bases. The trim removed 4 bases at V and 6 bases at J, leaving 7 bases unmatched. The CDR3 has 14 residues. In germline, CDR1 is SGHRS, CDR2 YFSETQ. CDR3 coding DNA: TGCGCCAGCAGCGATGGGGACAGTATAAACATTCAGTACTTC. Translating gives CASSDGDSINIQYF.

V usage is TRBV20-1 and J usage is TRBJ2-7; D is ambiguous. TRBJ2-5 matches the DNA end more closely, so the J call is doubtful. The germline V gene has CDR1 DFQATT and CDR2 SNEGSKA (reference sequence). This CDR3 has 13 amino acids. In DNA, the CDR3 is TGCAGTGCTTTCCCCCGGCCCCAAGAGACCCAGTACTTC. It is translated as CSAFPRPQETQYF.

This chain uses TRBV5-1 with TRBJ2-4; 7 nucleotides agree with TRBD1. This CDR3 has 15 amino acids. With 3 bases clipped from V and 4 bases from J, the junction kept 7 bases outside the gene matches. The germline gives CDR1 SGHRS, CDR2 YFSETQ. The CDR3 region is CASSSTTGQKNIQYF. DNA of the CDR3: TGCGCCAGCAGCTCAACAACGGGACAGAAAAACATTCAGTACTTC.

The V gene is TRBV20-1, the J gene TRBJ1-6; possible D gene TRBD1, 5 bases. V lost 2 bases, J lost 9 bases, and 17 bases lay in between. Germline V lookup: CDR1 DFQATT, CDR2 SNEGSKA (reference sequence). CDR3 length: 15 amino acids. The CDR3 nucleotides are TGCAGTGCTAGAAGCGGGGGGATTCGACCTTCACCCCTCCACTTT. Residues: CSARSGGIRPSPLHF.

The chain couples TRBV2 to TRBJ2-7; TRBD1 is a possible D gene (5 bases). CDR1 and CDR2 from the germline V gene are SNHLY and FYNNEI. CDR3 size: 13 residues. Trimming took 2 bases from V and 7 from J, leaving 12 bases between them. CDR3 sequence reads: CASSEQGINEQYF. The CDR3, as DNA: TGTGCCAGCAGTGAACAGGGAATTAATGAGCAGTACTTC.

The chain uses TRBV2 and TRBJ1-1; D gene uncertain. Germline CDR1 and CDR2: SNHLY and FYNNEI. The V end was cut by 2 bases, the J end by 7 bases, with 11 bases between. This CDR3 has 13 amino acids. DNA of the CDR3: TGTGCCAGCAGTGAATGGTTGGAGCTTGAAGCTTTCTTT. Protein product: CASSEWLELEAFF.

The chain employs TRBV2 and TRBJ2-3; no clear D gene. CDR3 length: 16 amino acids. V gave up 5 bases and J gave up 0 bases, with 15 bases separating them. The germline CDR1 and CDR2 sequences are SNHLY and FYNNEI. CDR3 sequence (DNA): TGTGCCAGCAGTAAACGAGTGCTTGAGAGCACAGATACGCAGTATTTT. It codes for CASSKRVLESTDTQYF.

CDR3 amino acids: CAISEVRTSGGRSSYNEQFF. CDR3 in DNA: TGTGCCATCAGTGAGGTGCGAACTAGCGGGGGTAGGAGCTCCTACAATGAGCAGTTCTTC. V and J are TRBV10-3 and TRBJ2-1; 11 nucleotides agree with TRBD2. J gave up 0 bases and V 2 bases, and 12 bases lay outside the gene matches. Per germline, CDR1 ENHRY and CDR2 SYGVKD. This CDR3 region has 20 residues.

On this clonotype itself: Germline and junction disagree at one end, which may indicate a read error. CDR3 DNA sequence: TGTGCCAGCAGACGGGACAGGGGAGGGCTTAGAACTAATGAAGAACTGTTTTTT. It translates to CASRRDRGGLRTNEELFF. The rearrangement joins TRBV12-3 or TRBV12-4 to TRBJ1-4, with TRBD1 matching over 10 bases. This CDR3 comprises 18 residues.

In its sample, this clonotype was seen a few times. The chain couples TRBV4-3 to TRBJ2-6; tentative D call: TRBD1 (6 bases). Germline CDR1 reads LGHNA; CDR2 reads YSLEER. The CDR3 is 17 residues long. V lost 4 bases, J lost 2 bases, and 15 bases lay in between. The CDR3 is CASSLEQGLAGANVLTF. The CDR3 DNA follows: TGCGCCAGCAGCCTCGAGCAGGGGCTAGCTGGGGCCAACGTCCTGACTTTC.

This sequence joins TRBV20-1 and TRBJ2-1, with no clear D. Germline V CDR1 and CDR2: DFQATT, SNEGSKA (reference sequence). This CDR3 region has 15 residues. V was trimmed by 4 bases and J by 6 bases, leaving 19 bases between them. The CDR3 region has the DNA TGCAGTGCTACCCTTACTGGCTTTTGGGGCAATGAGCAGTTCTTC. Translation: CSATLTGFWGNEQFF.

Note on this clonotype: The conserved final phenylalanine or tryptophan is absent from the CDR3, which likely points to a read error. This chain connects TRBV4-3 to TRBJ2-3; TRBD1 is a possible D gene (5 bases). CDR3 length: 14 residues. Trimming shortened V by 0 bases and J by 8 bases, and 12 bases separated the two germline ends. Germline CDR1 reads LGHNA; CDR2 reads YSLEER. The CDR3 DNA reads as TGCGCCAGCAGCCAAGATGCATATAGGGGTACGCAGTATTAT. It codes for CASSQDAYRGTQYY.

J is TRBJ1-2 and V is TRBV12-3 or TRBV12-4; no clear D gene. The CDR3 has 14 residues. Trimming took off 5 bases at V and 8 bases at J, with 18 bases between the two ends. Here the CDR3 reads CASSPGRILEGYTF. CDR3 nucleotide sequence: TGTGCCAGCAGTCCTGGACGGATTTTAGAGGGCTACACCTTC.

There are a few counts of this clonotype. The rearrangement joins TRBV6-5 to TRBJ1-2, with no clear D. CDR1 is MNHEY, CDR2 SVGAGI, per germline. This CDR3 contains 16 residues. Between the trimmed V and J ends, which lost 0 bases and 4 bases, there was a span of 15 bases. In DNA form, the CDR3 reads TGTGCCAGCAGTTACTCGGGGAGACAAACGAGCTATGGCTACACCTTC. This encodes CASSYSGRQTSYGYTF.

The V and J genes are TRBV27 and TRBJ2-5; 11 positions agree with TRBD1. The V and J ends lost 8 bases and 4 bases, in that order; junction bases with no gene match: 3. CDR3 length equals 13 residues. From germline, CDR1 is MNHEY and CDR2 SMNVEV (reference sequence). In DNA form, the CDR3 reads TGTGCCAGCCCCGGGACAGGGGGAGAGACCCAGTACTTC. Translation gives CASPGTGGETQYF.

The CDR3 coding sequence is TGTGCCAGCAGTCCCTCCGGACAGGGAGGCTACGAGCAGTTCTTC. As protein: CASSPSGQGGYEQFF. The rearrangement joins TRBV12-3 or TRBV12-4 to TRBJ2-1, with 8 nucleotides matching TRBD1. The V gene end was trimmed by 5 bases and the J gene end by 10 bases; junction bases not matched to a gene: 13. The CDR3 runs to 15 residues.

On this clonotype: A much larger clone lies one base from this, so it may be a read error. V usage is TRBV7-2 and J usage is TRBJ2-5; 7 positions match TRBD2. Per the germline V gene, CDR1 is SGHTA and CDR2 is FQGNSA. The CDR3 is made up of 14 amino acids. CDR3 coding DNA: TGTGCCAGCAGCGTAGCGGGCGGGGTTGAGACCCAGTACTTC. Its protein product is CASSVAGGVETQYF.

The chain has TRBV5-5 and TRBJ2-1; 7 bases are shared with TRBD1. The CDR3 has 14 amino acids. Trimming at V came to 0 bases and at J to 10 bases, leaving 7 bases not matched to a gene. Germline lookup yields CDR1 SGHKS and CDR2 YYEKEE (reference sequence). The CDR3 here is CASSLGGTGEEQFF. The CDR3 nucleotides are TGTGCCAGCAGCTTGGGGGGTACAGGGGAGGAGCAGTTCTTC.

The CDR3 loop is CAWSTRASGGGDTQYF. As DNA, the CDR3 is TGTGCCTGGAGCACTCGAGCCAGCGGGGGGGGAGATACGCAGTATTTT. The chain links TRBV30 to TRBJ2-3; 10 bases map to TRBD2. The CDR3 has 16 amino acids. The V and J ends lost 3 bases and 5 bases, in that order; junction bases with no gene match: 11. Germline V CDR1 and CDR2: GTSNPN, SVGIG (reference sequence).

This chain uses TRBV4-1 with TRBJ2-3; no clear D. The CDR3 runs to 15 residues. Trimming pared 1 base from V and 2 bases from J, leaving 10 bases between. Germline CDR1 is MGHRA and CDR2 is YSYEKL. The CDR3 loop is CASSQAGSNTDTQYF. CDR3 DNA sequence: TGCGCCAGCAGCCAAGCCGGATCTAACACAGATACGCAGTATTTT.

The V gene is TRBV4-1, the J gene TRBJ2-3; the match to TRBD2 covers 10 bases. V lost 1 base and J lost 4; bases outside the gene matches: 5. Germline-derived CDR1 and CDR2 are MGHRA and YSYEKL. CDR3 length: 16 residues. The CDR3 loop reads CASSQASGGAPDTQYF. The DNA of the CDR3 is TGCGCCAGCAGCCAAGCGAGCGGGGGGGCCCCAGATACGCAGTATTTT.

The CDR3, as DNA: TGTGCCAGCAGTTACTCTCCAGCGGGGGTAGTCAAAAACATTCAGTACTTC. Its translation: CASSYSPAGVVKNIQYF. The J gene is TRBJ2-4, the V gene TRBV6-5, with 8 nucleotides matching TRBD2. Germline values: CDR1 MNHEY, CDR2 SVGAGI. This CDR3 is built from 17 residues. V was clipped by 0 bases and J by 3 bases; unmatched bases: 7.